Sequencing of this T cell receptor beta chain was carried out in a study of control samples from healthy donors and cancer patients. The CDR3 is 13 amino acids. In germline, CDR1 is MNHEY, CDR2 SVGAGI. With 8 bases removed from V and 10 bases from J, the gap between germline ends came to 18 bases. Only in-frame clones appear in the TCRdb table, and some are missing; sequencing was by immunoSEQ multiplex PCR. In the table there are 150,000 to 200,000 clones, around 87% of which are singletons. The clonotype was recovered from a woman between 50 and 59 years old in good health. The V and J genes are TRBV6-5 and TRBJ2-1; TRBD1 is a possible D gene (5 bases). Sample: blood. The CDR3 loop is CASAQDPAREQFF. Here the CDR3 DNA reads TGTGCCAGCGCACAGGACCCCGCGAGGGAGCAGTTCTTC.